This TCR beta chain was identified during a study of breast tumors, draining lymph nodes, adjacent tissues. Many counts were recorded for this clonotype. TCRdb used MiXCR to reprocess the multiplex PCR reads, holding one entry per CDR3 protein. The table includes some 120,000 distinct CDR3 sequences, 21% detected once. The CDR3 has 13 amino acids. V trimming: 7 bases; J trimming: 12 bases; junction bases outside the gene matches: 5. In germline, CDR1 is WNHNN, CDR2 SYGVQD (reference sequence). Axillary draining lymph nodes of breast cancer patients supplied the node samples. This TCR was recovered from a female donor with breast cancer. Some clones in this sample may be carry-over from other donors' samples. Sequencing was carried out using axillary lymph node tissue. The V gene is TRBV10-1, the J gene TRBJ2-1; 14 bases line up with TRBD2. This CDR3 reads CASKGTSGGPQFF. The CDR3 region has the DNA TGCGCCAGCAAGGGGACTAGCGGGGGACCGCAGTTCTTC.